These 10 T cell receptor beta chains were sequenced from one sample in a study of shared clonotypes between healthy human individuals (dated by TCRdb to 2018 to 2021). Library preparation used the immunoSEQ multiplex PCR assay. TCRdb limited this immuneACCESS table to in-frame rearrangements with V and J called. A share of clones is missing; checked studies link under half to unresolved V genes, and the rest is unexplained. This sample gives some 980,000 clones in total; approximately 76% of them show up just once. Of the sample, about 1.5% is held by the ten largest clones. The sequencing input was memory CD4+ T cells sorted from blood. In the paper's terms, the cell subset or site label means: CD45RA-negative fraction. These receptors were collected from a young man in good health.

The chain links TRBV7-2 to TRBJ2-1; D is tentatively TRBD1 or TRBD2 (5 bases each). Trimming left V 5 bases short and J 11 bases short, with 13 bases between. Looked up from germline, CDR1 is SGHTA and CDR2 is FQGNSA. CDR3 length: 12 residues. The chain's CDR3 is CASSRDRGQQFF. The CDR3 DNA sequence: TGTGCCAGCAGCCGAGATAGGGGACAGCAGTTCTTC.

This clone was observed many times. This chain links TRBV7-2 with TRBJ2-1; D uncertain. There are 16 residues in the CDR3. Germline CDR1 SGHTA, CDR2 FQGNSA. V gave up 5 bases and J gave up 1 base, with 15 bases separating them. CDR3 sequence: CASSMSFMISYNEQFF. CDR3 bases: TGTGCCAGCAGCATGTCCTTTATGATATCCTACAATGAGCAGTTCTTC.

The chain uses TRBV4-3 and TRBJ1-2, with D unresolved. CDR1 LGHNA and CDR2 YSLEER come from the germline V gene. The CDR3 length is 15 residues. Trimming shortened V by 0 bases and J by 7 bases, and 15 bases separated the two germline ends. The chain's CDR3 is CASSQDKIGGVGYTF. CDR3 DNA sequence: TGCGCCAGCAGCCAAGATAAGATCGGCGGAGTTGGCTACACCTTC.

In this sample, this clone turned up many times. The chain recombines TRBV6-6 with TRBJ1-6; possible D gene TRBD1, 5 bases. This CDR3 spans 15 amino acids. Trimming shortened V by 5 bases and J by 7 bases, and 15 bases separated the two germline ends. Germline loops: CDR1 MNHNY, CDR2 SVGAGI (reference sequence). CDR3: CASSPSGQSNSPLHF. The CDR3 region has the DNA TGTGCCAGCAGTCCCTCGGGGCAGTCGAATTCACCCCTCCACTTT.

This clone occurred a few times. This chain connects TRBV7-8 to TRBJ1-4; 7 positions match TRBD1. Germline values: CDR1 SGHVS, CDR2 FQNEAQ. The CDR3 length is 16 residues. V was clipped by 0 bases and J by 7 bases; unmatched bases: 8. DNA for the CDR3: TGTGCCAGCAGCTTAGCACAGGGGTGGATCGGTGAAAAACTGTTTTTT. This codes for CASSLAQGWIGEKLFF.

The rearrangement links TRBV6-6 to TRBJ2-6; no reliable D call. From germline, CDR1 is MNHNY and CDR2 SVGAGI (reference sequence). The length of the CDR3 is 15 residues. The V end lost 2 bases, the J end lost 0 bases, and 5 bases lay between the germline ends. CDR3 DNA: TGTGCCAGCAGTTACGGATTCTCTGGGGCCAACGTCCTGACTTTC. Its protein product is CASSYGFSGANVLTF.

The chain combines TRBV28 with TRBJ2-7, with 8 nucleotides matching TRBD2. Germline V CDR1 and CDR2: MDHEN, SYDVKM. The CDR3 contains 15 residues. V lost 4 bases and J lost 5; bases outside the gene matches: 10. The CDR3 is CASSSTGLGGNEQYF. The CDR3 DNA sequence: TGTGCCAGCAGTTCGACGGGACTAGGAGGAAACGAGCAGTACTTC.

The chain recombines TRBV18 with TRBJ1-4, with a tentative D call TRBD1 (5 bases). CDR1 KGHSH and CDR2 LQKENI come from the germline V gene. Trimming took off 3 bases at V and 7 bases at J, with 15 bases between the two ends. The length of the CDR3 is 15 residues. The CDR3 DNA sequence: TGTGCCAGCTCACCGAGGGGACGACAGAGTGAAAAACTGTTTTTT. It encodes CASSPRGRQSEKLFF.

This clone came up many times. V usage is TRBV28 and J usage is TRBJ1-2; TRBD1 might be the D (5 bases). The CDR3 totals 12 residues. Trimming took 5 bases from V and 4 from J, leaving 8 bases between them. Germline CDR1 reads MDHEN; CDR2 reads SYDVKM. The CDR3 reads CASSGGGYGYTF. The CDR3 DNA is TGTGCCAGCAGTGGGGGAGGCTATGGCTACACCTTC.

V gene TRBV4-1 combines with J gene TRBJ1-6; 12 bases fit TRBD1. This CDR3 region has 16 residues. Trimming cost V 5 bases and J 6 bases; bases outside gene matches: 5. Germline V gene sequence: CDR1 MGHRA, CDR2 YSYEKL. CDR3 coding DNA: TGCGCCAGCAGCGGCCGGGACAGGGGGCTTAATTCACCCCTCCACTTT. It specifies CASSGRDRGLNSPLHF.